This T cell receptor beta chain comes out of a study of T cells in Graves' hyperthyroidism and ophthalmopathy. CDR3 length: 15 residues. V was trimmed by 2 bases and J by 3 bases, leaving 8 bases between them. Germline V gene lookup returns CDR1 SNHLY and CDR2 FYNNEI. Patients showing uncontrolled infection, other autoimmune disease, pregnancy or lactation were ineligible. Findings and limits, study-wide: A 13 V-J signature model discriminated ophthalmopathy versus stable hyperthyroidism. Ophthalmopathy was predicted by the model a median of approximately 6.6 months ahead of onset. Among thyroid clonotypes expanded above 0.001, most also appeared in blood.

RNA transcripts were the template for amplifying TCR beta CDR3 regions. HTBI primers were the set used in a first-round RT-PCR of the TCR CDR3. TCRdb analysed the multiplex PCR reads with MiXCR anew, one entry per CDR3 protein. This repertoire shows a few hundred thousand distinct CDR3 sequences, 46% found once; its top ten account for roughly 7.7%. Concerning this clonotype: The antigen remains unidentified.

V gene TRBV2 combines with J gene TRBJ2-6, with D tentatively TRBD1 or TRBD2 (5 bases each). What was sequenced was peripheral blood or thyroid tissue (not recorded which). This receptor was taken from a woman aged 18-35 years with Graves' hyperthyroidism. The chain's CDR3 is CASSEWGSGANVLTF. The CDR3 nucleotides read TGTGCCAGCAGTGAATGGGGGAGTGGGGCCAACGTCCTGACTTTC. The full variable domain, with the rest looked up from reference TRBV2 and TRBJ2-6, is EPEVTQTPSHQVTQMGQEVILRCVPISNHLYFYWYRQILGQKVEFLVSFYNNEISEKSEIFDDQFSVERPDGSNFTLKIRSTKLEDSAMYFCASSEWGSGANVLTFGAGSRLTVL.